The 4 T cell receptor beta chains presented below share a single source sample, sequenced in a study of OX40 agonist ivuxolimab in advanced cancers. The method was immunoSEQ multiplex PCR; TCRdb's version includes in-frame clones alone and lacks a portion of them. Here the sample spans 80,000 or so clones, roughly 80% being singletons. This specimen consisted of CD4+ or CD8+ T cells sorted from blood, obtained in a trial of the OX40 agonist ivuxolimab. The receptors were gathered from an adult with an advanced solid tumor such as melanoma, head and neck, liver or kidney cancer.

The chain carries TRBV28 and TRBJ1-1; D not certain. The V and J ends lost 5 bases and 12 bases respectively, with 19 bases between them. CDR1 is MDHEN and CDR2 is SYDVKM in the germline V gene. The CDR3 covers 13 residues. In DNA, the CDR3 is TGTGCCAGCAGTCCCCGGACCTCGACGTGGTCTTTCTTT. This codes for CASSPRTSTWSFF.

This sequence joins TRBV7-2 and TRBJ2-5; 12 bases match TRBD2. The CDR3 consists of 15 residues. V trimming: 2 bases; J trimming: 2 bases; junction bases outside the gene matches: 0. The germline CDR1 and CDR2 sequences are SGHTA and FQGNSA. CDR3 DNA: TGTGCCAGCAGCTTAACTAGCGGGGGGCAAGAGACCCAGTACTTC. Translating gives CASSLTSGGQETQYF.

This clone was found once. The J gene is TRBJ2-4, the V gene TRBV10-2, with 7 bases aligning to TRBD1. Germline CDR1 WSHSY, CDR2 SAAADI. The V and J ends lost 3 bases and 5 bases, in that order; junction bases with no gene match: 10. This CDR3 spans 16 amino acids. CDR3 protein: CASSDPPGQAENIQYF. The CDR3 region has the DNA TGCGCCAGCAGTGACCCACCCGGACAGGCGGAAAACATTCAGTACTTC.

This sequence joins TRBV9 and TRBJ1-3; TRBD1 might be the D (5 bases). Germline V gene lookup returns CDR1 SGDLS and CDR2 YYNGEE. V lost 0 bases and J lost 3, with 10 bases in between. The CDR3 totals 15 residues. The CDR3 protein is CASSVALGVGNTIYF. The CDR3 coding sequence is TGTGCCAGCAGCGTAGCTTTGGGGGTTGGAAACACCATATATTTT.